Listed below are T cell receptor beta chains from one sample, sequenced in a study of blood T cells in healthy people across ages. TCRdb itself ran the 5' RACE reads through MiXCR, one entry per CDR3 protein. Of approximately 1.5 million distinct CDR3 sequences in the sample, around 40% were seen once. Sequences were obtained from blood. These receptors were obtained from a woman between 18 and 30 years old in good health. The CDR3 runs from the conserved cysteine through the conserved F or W. A D gene is named only where the DNA matches it firmly. Clone sizes are given selectively: once, few, many, or a class where the clone is expanded.

DNA: TGTGCCAGCAGTCACATAGCGGGAGGGTTGTCGGATGAGCAGTTCTTC
CDR3: CASSHIAGGLSDEQFF
D: TRBD2
size: few
V: TRBV12-3/TRBV12-4
J: TRBJ2-1
length: 16

DNA: TGTGCCAGCAGCTCCGGGACAGGGCTTGGGGAGACCCAGTACTTC
CDR3: CASSSGTGLGETQYF
D: TRBD1
size: -
V: TRBV7-3
J: TRBJ2-5
length: 15

DNA: TGTGCCAGCAGTTACTCGAGGGACAATGAGCAGTACTTC
CDR3: CASSYSRDNEQYF
D: -
size: once
V: TRBV6-2/TRBV6-3
J: TRBJ2-7
length: 13

DNA: TGTGCCAGCAGCGTAGGCCCCGCTAGCGGGAGTCTCTCCTACGAGCAGTACTTC
CDR3: CASSVGPASGSLSYEQYF
D: TRBD2
size: -
V: TRBV9
J: TRBJ2-7
length: 18

DNA: TGTGCCACCAGCATGATTGGGAGGGAGTGGAGCTCCTACGAGCAGTACTTC
CDR3: CATSMIGREWSSYEQYF
D: TRBD2
size: few
V: TRBV15
J: TRBJ2-7
length: 17

DNA: TGTGCCAGCAGCTTCTCAAAGGAATTCGGGCGCTCCTACAATGAGCAGTTCTTC
CDR3: CASSFSKEFGRSYNEQFF
D: -
size: -
V: TRBV9
J: TRBJ2-1
length: 18

DNA: TGTGCCACCAGCCCCAGGGGGGTCACAGATACGCAGTATTTT
CDR3: CATSPRGVTDTQYF
D: -
size: -
V: TRBV15
J: TRBJ2-3
length: 14

DNA: TGCGCCAGCAGCCATGGGACAGATCCAACGGGCACAGATACGCAGTATTTT
CDR3: CASSHGTDPTGTDTQYF
D: TRBD1
size: few
V: TRBV5-1
J: TRBJ2-3
length: 17

DNA: TGTGCCAGCAGCGTGCGGACAGGGGGTAACGAGCAGTACTTC
CDR3: CASSVRTGGNEQYF
D: TRBD1
size: once
V: TRBV7-9
J: TRBJ2-7
length: 14

DNA: TGCAGTGCTGCTGCCTCGGACGGAGAGACCCAGTACTTC
CDR3: CSAAASDGETQYF
D: -
size: many
V: TRBV20-1
J: TRBJ2-5
length: 13

DNA: TGTGCCAGCAGTGTGTCCGATTCCTACAATGAGCAGTTCTTC
CDR3: CASSVSDSYNEQFF
D: -
size: -
V: TRBV12-3/TRBV12-4
J: TRBJ2-1
length: 14

DNA: TGTGCCAGCAGCCTAAGGCAAGGGGGGAACATGGACACTGAAGCTTTCTTT
CDR3: CASSLRQGGNMDTEAFF
D: -
size: -
V: TRBV7-6
J: TRBJ1-1
length: 17

DNA: TGTGCCAGCAGTTTATTGACAGCTAACTATGGCTACACCTTC
CDR3: CASSLLTANYGYTF
D: -
size: -
V: TRBV28
J: TRBJ1-2
length: 14

DNA: TGTGCCAGCAATCCCCAATCCGCAGTGAACACTGAAGCTTTCTTT
CDR3: CASNPQSAVNTEAFF
D: -
size: few
V: TRBV5-5
J: TRBJ1-1
length: 15

DNA: TGTGCCACCAGCACGGGACGGAGCTCCTATAATTCACCCCTCCACTTT
CDR3: CATSTGRSSYNSPLHF
D: -
size: few
V: TRBV15
J: TRBJ1-6
length: 16

DNA: TGTGCCAGCAGCTTAGTCGGCGGGTTTAATGAGCAGTTCTTC
CDR3: CASSLVGGFNEQFF
D: -
size: few
V: TRBV7-2
J: TRBJ2-1
length: 14

DNA: TGTGCCAGCAAGGCGAGCGGGGGGGCCTCGCTAGGTGAGCAGTTCTTC
CDR3: CASKASGGASLGEQFF
D: TRBD2
size: -
V: TRBV12-3/TRBV12-4
J: TRBJ2-1
length: 16

DNA: TGTGCCAGCGCTTATCGGGCAGGCTATGGCTACACCTTC
CDR3: CASAYRAGYGYTF
D: -
size: few
V: TRBV27
J: TRBJ1-2
length: 13

DNA: TGTGCCAGCAGCCAGACAGGCGGTGGAAACACCATATATTTT
CDR3: CASSQTGGGNTIYF
D: -
size: once
V: TRBV4-2
J: TRBJ1-3
length: 14

DNA: TGTGCCAGTAGTAAGGGACAGGGGAATGAAGCTTTCTTT
CDR3: CASSKGQGNEAFF
D: TRBD1
size: -
V: TRBV19
J: TRBJ1-1
length: 13

DNA: TGTGCCATCAGTGACCGGGCAAACCAAGAGACCCAGTACTTC
CDR3: CAISDRANQETQYF
D: -
size: -
V: TRBV10-3
J: TRBJ2-5
length: 14

DNA: TGCAGTGCTAACCCCGAGAGCAATCAGCCCCAGCATTTT
CDR3: CSANPESNQPQHF
D: -
size: -
V: TRBV20-1
J: TRBJ1-5
length: 13

DNA: TGCAGCTCAGGACAGGGTAGGGCGAACACTGAAGCTTTCTTT
CDR3: CSSGQGRANTEAFF
D: TRBD1
size: -
V: TRBV29-1
J: TRBJ1-1
length: 14

DNA: TGTGCCAGCAGCTTCTTTCACTGGGACAGGTCCTGCAATGAGCAGTTCTTC
CDR3: CASSFFHWDRSCNEQFF
D: TRBD1
size: -
V: TRBV7-9
J: TRBJ2-1
length: 17

DNA: TGCAGCGTTGAAAGACCGACTAGCGGGAGACCCCAAGGGGATGAGCAGTTCTTC
CDR3: CSVERPTSGRPQGDEQFF
D: TRBD2
size: once
V: TRBV29-1
J: TRBJ2-1
length: 18

DNA: TGCAGTGCTCCTGCAGGGGAAACTGAAGCTTTCTTT
CDR3: CSAPAGETEAFF
D: -
size: -
V: TRBV20-1
J: TRBJ1-1
length: 12

DNA: TGTGCCAGCAGTTACGGATACAATCAGCCCCAGCATTTT
CDR3: CASSYGYNQPQHF
D: -
size: few
V: TRBV6-2/TRBV6-3
J: TRBJ1-5
length: 13

DNA: TGTGCCAGCAGGGGGACAGTAACTAATGAAAAACTGTTTTTT
CDR3: CASRGTVTNEKLFF
D: TRBD1
size: few
V: TRBV12-3/TRBV12-4
J: TRBJ1-4
length: 14

DNA: TGTGCCATCAGTGAAGGCAGGTACGGCTACACCTTC
CDR3: CAISEGRYGYTF
D: -
size: -
V: TRBV10-3
J: TRBJ1-2
length: 12

DNA: TGCAGCGTAACTTTCTCTAGCACAGATACGCAGTATTTT
CDR3: CSVTFSSTDTQYF
D: -
size: -
V: TRBV29-1
J: TRBJ2-3
length: 13

DNA: TGTGCCAGCATCGGGAGGAGCTCCTACGAGCAGTACTTC
CDR3: CASIGRSSYEQYF
D: TRBD2
size: -
V: TRBV7-2
J: TRBJ2-7
length: 13

DNA: TGTGCCAGCAGTGAATATCCAGGGCAGTATAATTCACCCCTCCACTTT
CDR3: CASSEYPGQYNSPLHF
D: -
size: few
V: TRBV25-1
J: TRBJ1-6
length: 16

DNA: TGTGCCAGCAGCCAAGGGACAGGGGTAACCTTCTATAGCAATCAGCCCCAGCATTTT
CDR3: CASSQGTGVTFYSNQPQHF
D: TRBD1
size: -
V: TRBV7-8
J: TRBJ1-5
length: 19

DNA: TGTGCCAGCACAACCACAGGGGCCTACGAGCAGTACTTC
CDR3: CASTTTGAYEQYF
D: TRBD1
size: -
V: TRBV7-9
J: TRBJ2-7
length: 13